This is a list of T cell receptor beta chains from one sample in a study of cytomegalovirus exposure and HLA in healthy donors. The protocol was immunoSEQ multiplex PCR, while the TCRdb copy is restricted to in-frame clones and leaves out a portion. The sample has about 98,000 clones; roughly 87% are singletons. Input material: PBMCs. These receptors originate from a man aged 18 to 29 in good health and CMV-seropositive. The CDR3 runs from the conserved cysteine through the conserved F or W. A D gene is named only where the DNA matches it firmly. The size field is filled for only some rows; it gives once, few, many or a size class.

d_call clone_size j_call v_call cdr3_aa cdr3_nt
NA NA TRBJ2-3 TRBV11-2 CASSPQTQGADTQYF TGTGCCAGCAGCCCACAAACGCAAGGGGCAGATACGCAGTATTTT
NA NA TRBJ2-1 TRBV15 CATSRDRLDNEQFF TGTGCCACCAGCAGAGATCGTCTAGACAATGAGCAGTTCTTC
NA NA TRBJ2-1 TRBV19 CASRGVLVDEQFF TGTGCCAGTAGAGGAGTTTTGGTTGATGAGCAGTTCTTC
NA NA TRBJ2-7 TRBV7-9 CASSGVTGLSLYEQYF TGTGCCAGCAGCGGGGTAACAGGGCTCTCATTGTACGAGCAGTACTTC
NA NA TRBJ2-7 TRBV5-1 CASSLFTRNPSYEQYF TGCGCCAGCAGCTTGTTTACGCGGAATCCTTCCTACGAGCAGTACTTC
TRBD2 NA TRBJ2-2 TRBV12-5 CASGMGLATGELFF TGTGCTAGTGGCATGGGACTAGCAACCGGGGAGCTGTTTTTT
TRBD2 NA TRBJ2-1 TRBV25-1 CASSVSGSGPDEQFF TGTGCCAGCAGTGTCAGCGGGAGCGGTCCCGATGAGCAGTTCTTC
NA NA TRBJ2-6 TRBV25-1 CASSERFSGANVLTF TGTGCCAGCAGTGAACGGTTCTCTGGGGCCAACGTCCTGACTTTC
NA NA TRBJ1-2 TRBV5-1 CASSPDRRSYGYTF TGCGCCAGCAGCCCGGATCGCAGGTCCTATGGCTACACCTTC
TRBD2 once TRBJ2-1 TRBV5-1 CASSPGLAGVSNEQFF TGCGCCAGCAGCCCGGGACTAGCGGGGGTGTCAAATGAGCAGTTCTTC
NA NA TRBJ2-3 TRBV28 CASRSGTRTPDTQYF TGTGCCAGCAGGTCCGGGACTCGGACCCCAGATACGCAGTATTTT
NA NA TRBJ1-1 TRBV4-3 CASSQGWGRYVTFF TGCGCCAGCAGCCAAGGTTGGGGGCGCTACGTAACTTTCTTT
TRBD1 NA TRBJ2-7 TRBV27 CASSPQGTGWEDEQYF TGTGCCAGCAGTCCACAAGGGACAGGGTGGGAGGACGAGCAGTACTTC
NA NA TRBJ1-1 TRBV6-5 CASSYGGMNTEAFF TGTGCCAGCAGTTATGGGGGCATGAACACTGAAGCTTTCTTT
TRBD2 NA TRBJ2-7 TRBV29-1 CSVEMSSREGYEQYF TGCAGCGTTGAAATGTCGAGCAGGGAGGGCTACGAGCAGTACTTC
NA NA TRBJ1-5 TRBV5-1 CASSLYGYSNQPQHF TGCGCCAGCAGCTTGTACGGGTACAGCAATCAGCCCCAGCATTTT
TRBD1 once TRBJ2-7 TRBV4-1 CASSQGQGDDYEQYF TGCGCCAGCAGCCAAGGACAGGGGGACGACTACGAGCAGTACTTC
TRBD2 NA TRBJ2-2 TRBV7-6 CASSWGTSGGVTGELFF TGTGCCAGCAGTTGGGGGACTAGCGGGGGTGTCACCGGGGAGCTGTTTTTT
TRBD1 NA TRBJ1-5 TRBV18 CASSPEDRAQRGDQPQHF TGTGCCAGCTCACCAGAGGACAGGGCACAACGGGGTGATCAGCCCCAGCATTTT
NA NA TRBJ2-7 TRBV5-1 CASSVGTWGNEQYF TGCGCCAGCAGCGTAGGGACATGGGGAAACGAGCAGTACTTC
NA NA TRBJ1-5 TRBV6-1 CASSELAQPQHF TGTGCCAGCAGTGAGTTGGCTCAGCCCCAGCATTTT
NA NA TRBJ1-3 TRBV19 CASRGQSGNTIYF TGTGCCAGTAGAGGACAGTCTGGAAACACCATATATTTT
NA NA TRBJ2-3 TRBV27 CASSWTPSTDTQYF TGTGCCAGCAGCTGGACACCTAGCACAGATACGCAGTATTTT
TRBD1 NA TRBJ2-7 TRBV4-3 CASSQNLGQGFFYEQYF TGCGCCAGCAGCCAAAATTTGGGACAGGGGTTCTTTTACGAGCAGTACTTC
NA NA TRBJ1-5 TRBV2 CASNIWGDQPQHF TGTGCCAGCAACATTTGGGGCGATCAGCCCCAGCATTTT
NA NA TRBJ2-2 TRBV9 CASSVVPTANTGELFF TGTGCCAGCAGCGTAGTACCGACAGCGAACACCGGGGAGCTGTTTTTT
NA NA TRBJ1-1 TRBV6-5 CASVSGGGAAEAFF TGTGCCAGCGTTTCGGGTGGGGGCGCGGCTGAAGCTTTCTTT
NA NA TRBJ1-2 TRBV19 CASSQPTGPNYGYTF TGTGCCAGTAGTCAACCGACAGGTCCGAACTATGGCTACACCTTC
NA NA TRBJ1-1 TRBV29-1 CSVRMSGMAFF TGCAGCGTTCGTATGTCAGGGATGGCTTTCTTT
NA NA TRBJ1-5 TRBV19 CARGRALFQPQHF TGTGCCCGTGGCAGGGCTTTGTTTCAGCCCCAGCATTTT
NA NA TRBJ2-3 TRBV7-8 CASNREPRTQYF TGTGCCAGCAACCGAGAACCACGCACGCAGTATTTT
TRBD2 NA TRBJ2-1 TRBV9 CASSVGLAGGLGEQFF TGTGCCAGCAGCGTCGGACTAGCGGGGGGACTTGGTGAGCAGTTCTTC
NA once TRBJ2-5 TRBV13 CASSLGQGQETQYF TGTGCCAGCAGCTTAGGACAGGGACAAGAGACCCAGTACTTC
NA NA TRBJ1-1 TRBV27 CASSLKQGDTLNTEAFF TGTGCCAGCAGTTTAAAACAGGGAGATACCTTGAACACTGAAGCTTTCTTT
NA NA TRBJ1-4 TRBV9 CASSVVGQRLIATNEKLFF TGTGCCAGCAGCGTAGTCGGACAGCGTCTGATTGCAACTAATGAAAAACTGTTTTTT